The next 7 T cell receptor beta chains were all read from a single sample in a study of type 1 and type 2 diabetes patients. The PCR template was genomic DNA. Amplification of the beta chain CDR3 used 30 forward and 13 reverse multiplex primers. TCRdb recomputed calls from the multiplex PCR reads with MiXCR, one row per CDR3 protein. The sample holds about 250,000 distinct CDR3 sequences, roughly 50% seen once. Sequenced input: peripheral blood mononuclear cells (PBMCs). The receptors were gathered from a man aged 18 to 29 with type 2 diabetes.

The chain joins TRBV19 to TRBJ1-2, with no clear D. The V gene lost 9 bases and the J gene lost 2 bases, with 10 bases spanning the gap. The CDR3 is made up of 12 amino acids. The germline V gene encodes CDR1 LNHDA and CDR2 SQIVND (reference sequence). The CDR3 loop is CASRTLNYGYTF. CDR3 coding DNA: TGTGCCAGCAGGACGCTAAACTATGGCTACACCTTC. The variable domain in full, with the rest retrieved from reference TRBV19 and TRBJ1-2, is DGGITQSPKYLFRKEGQNVTLSCEQNLNHDAMYWYRQDPGQGLRLIYYSQIVNDFQKGDIAEGYSVSREKKESFPLTVTSAQKNPTAFYLCASRTLNYGYTFGSGTRLTVV.

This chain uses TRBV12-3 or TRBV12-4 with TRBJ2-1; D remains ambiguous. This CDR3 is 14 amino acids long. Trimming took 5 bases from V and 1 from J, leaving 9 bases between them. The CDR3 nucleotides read TGTGCCAGCAGTAGTAAACTGTCCTACAATGAGCAGTTCTTC. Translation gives CASSSKLSYNEQFF.

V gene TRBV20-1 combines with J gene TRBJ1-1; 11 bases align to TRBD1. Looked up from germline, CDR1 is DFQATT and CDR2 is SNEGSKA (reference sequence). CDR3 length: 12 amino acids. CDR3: CRRDRGVTEAFF. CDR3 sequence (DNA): TGCAGGCGGGACAGGGGGGTCACTGAAGCTTTCTTT.

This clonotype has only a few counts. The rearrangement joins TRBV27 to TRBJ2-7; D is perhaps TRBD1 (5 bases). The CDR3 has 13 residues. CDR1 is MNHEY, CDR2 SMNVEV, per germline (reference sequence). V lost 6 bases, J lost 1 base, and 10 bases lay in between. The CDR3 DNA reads TGTGCCAGCAGGCGAACAGGATCCTACGAGCAGTACTTC. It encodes CASRRTGSYEQYF.

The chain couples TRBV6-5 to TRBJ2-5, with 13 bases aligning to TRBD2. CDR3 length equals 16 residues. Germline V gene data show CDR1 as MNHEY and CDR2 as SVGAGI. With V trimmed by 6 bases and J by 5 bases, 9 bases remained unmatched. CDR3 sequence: CASRRGLAGVEETQYF. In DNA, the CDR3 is TGTGCCAGCAGACGAGGACTAGCGGGAGTCGAGGAGACCCAGTACTTC.

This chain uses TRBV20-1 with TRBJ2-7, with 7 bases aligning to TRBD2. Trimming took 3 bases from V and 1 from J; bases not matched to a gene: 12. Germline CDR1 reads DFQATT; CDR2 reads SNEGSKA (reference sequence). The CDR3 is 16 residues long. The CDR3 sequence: CSARGGAGVTSYEQYF. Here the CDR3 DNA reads TGCAGTGCTAGGGGAGGGGCGGGAGTTACGTCCTACGAGCAGTACTTC.

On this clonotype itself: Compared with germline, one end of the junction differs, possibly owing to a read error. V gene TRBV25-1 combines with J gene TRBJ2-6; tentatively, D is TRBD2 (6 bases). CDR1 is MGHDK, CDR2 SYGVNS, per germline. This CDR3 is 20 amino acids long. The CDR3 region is CASSDSSKSGLPSGANVLTF. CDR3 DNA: TGTGCCAGCAGCGACTCCTCCAAGTCGGGACTTCCCTCTGGGGCCAATGTCCTGACTTTC.